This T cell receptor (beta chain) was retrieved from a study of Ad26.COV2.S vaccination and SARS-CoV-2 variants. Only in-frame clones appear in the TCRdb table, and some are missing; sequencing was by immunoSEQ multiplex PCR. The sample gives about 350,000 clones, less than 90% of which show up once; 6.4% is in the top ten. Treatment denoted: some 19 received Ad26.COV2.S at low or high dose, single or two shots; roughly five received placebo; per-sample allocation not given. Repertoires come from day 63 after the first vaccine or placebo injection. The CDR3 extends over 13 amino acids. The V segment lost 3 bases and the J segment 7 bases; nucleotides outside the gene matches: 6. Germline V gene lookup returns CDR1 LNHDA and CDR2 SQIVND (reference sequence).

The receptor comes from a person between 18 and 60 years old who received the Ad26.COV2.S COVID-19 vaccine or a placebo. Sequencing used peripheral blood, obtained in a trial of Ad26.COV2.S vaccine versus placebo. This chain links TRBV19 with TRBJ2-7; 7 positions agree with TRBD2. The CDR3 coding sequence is TGTGCCAGTAGTATCGCGGGAGCGTGGGAGCAGTACTTC. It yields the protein CASSIAGAWEQYF. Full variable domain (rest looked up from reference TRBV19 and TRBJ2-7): DGGITQSPKYLFRKEGQNVTLSCEQNLNHDAMYWYRQDPGQGLRLIYYSQIVNDFQKGDIAEGYSVSREKKESFPLTVTSAQKNPTAFYLCASSIAGAWEQYFGPGTRLTVT.